This T cell receptor (beta chain) was obtained from a study of identical twins. Study-wide findings and caveats: Cord blood beta clonotypes present at high abundance carried fewer insertions; no such pattern appeared in memory repertoires. Out-of-frame alpha sequences shared by twins were enriched for low generation probability.

Addition of a universal primer site occurred through template switching, and cDNA carried unique molecular identifiers. Using its own MiXCR run on the 5' RACE reads, TCRdb lists one record per CDR3 protein. The data hold 260,000 or so distinct CDR3 sequences, with 6.5% to 9% observed a single time. Only a few counts were recorded for this clonotype. Its specificity is unknown. The same sample was also studied in work on yellow fever vaccine responses in identical twins.

What was sequenced was CD8+ T cells sorted from blood. This TCR came from a woman aged 18-29 years in good health.

The CDR3 DNA follows: TGTGCCAGCAGTTACCTGGGACTAGCGGGGGGCACAGATACGCAGTATTTT. This sequence encodes CASSYLGLAGGTDTQYF. The chain is built from TRBV6-5 and TRBJ2-3, with 14 bases matching TRBD2. The CDR3 has 17 amino acids. The junction had 2 bases not matched to a gene; V was cut back by 2 bases and J by 1 base. CDR1 is MNHEY and CDR2 is SVGAGI in the germline V gene.